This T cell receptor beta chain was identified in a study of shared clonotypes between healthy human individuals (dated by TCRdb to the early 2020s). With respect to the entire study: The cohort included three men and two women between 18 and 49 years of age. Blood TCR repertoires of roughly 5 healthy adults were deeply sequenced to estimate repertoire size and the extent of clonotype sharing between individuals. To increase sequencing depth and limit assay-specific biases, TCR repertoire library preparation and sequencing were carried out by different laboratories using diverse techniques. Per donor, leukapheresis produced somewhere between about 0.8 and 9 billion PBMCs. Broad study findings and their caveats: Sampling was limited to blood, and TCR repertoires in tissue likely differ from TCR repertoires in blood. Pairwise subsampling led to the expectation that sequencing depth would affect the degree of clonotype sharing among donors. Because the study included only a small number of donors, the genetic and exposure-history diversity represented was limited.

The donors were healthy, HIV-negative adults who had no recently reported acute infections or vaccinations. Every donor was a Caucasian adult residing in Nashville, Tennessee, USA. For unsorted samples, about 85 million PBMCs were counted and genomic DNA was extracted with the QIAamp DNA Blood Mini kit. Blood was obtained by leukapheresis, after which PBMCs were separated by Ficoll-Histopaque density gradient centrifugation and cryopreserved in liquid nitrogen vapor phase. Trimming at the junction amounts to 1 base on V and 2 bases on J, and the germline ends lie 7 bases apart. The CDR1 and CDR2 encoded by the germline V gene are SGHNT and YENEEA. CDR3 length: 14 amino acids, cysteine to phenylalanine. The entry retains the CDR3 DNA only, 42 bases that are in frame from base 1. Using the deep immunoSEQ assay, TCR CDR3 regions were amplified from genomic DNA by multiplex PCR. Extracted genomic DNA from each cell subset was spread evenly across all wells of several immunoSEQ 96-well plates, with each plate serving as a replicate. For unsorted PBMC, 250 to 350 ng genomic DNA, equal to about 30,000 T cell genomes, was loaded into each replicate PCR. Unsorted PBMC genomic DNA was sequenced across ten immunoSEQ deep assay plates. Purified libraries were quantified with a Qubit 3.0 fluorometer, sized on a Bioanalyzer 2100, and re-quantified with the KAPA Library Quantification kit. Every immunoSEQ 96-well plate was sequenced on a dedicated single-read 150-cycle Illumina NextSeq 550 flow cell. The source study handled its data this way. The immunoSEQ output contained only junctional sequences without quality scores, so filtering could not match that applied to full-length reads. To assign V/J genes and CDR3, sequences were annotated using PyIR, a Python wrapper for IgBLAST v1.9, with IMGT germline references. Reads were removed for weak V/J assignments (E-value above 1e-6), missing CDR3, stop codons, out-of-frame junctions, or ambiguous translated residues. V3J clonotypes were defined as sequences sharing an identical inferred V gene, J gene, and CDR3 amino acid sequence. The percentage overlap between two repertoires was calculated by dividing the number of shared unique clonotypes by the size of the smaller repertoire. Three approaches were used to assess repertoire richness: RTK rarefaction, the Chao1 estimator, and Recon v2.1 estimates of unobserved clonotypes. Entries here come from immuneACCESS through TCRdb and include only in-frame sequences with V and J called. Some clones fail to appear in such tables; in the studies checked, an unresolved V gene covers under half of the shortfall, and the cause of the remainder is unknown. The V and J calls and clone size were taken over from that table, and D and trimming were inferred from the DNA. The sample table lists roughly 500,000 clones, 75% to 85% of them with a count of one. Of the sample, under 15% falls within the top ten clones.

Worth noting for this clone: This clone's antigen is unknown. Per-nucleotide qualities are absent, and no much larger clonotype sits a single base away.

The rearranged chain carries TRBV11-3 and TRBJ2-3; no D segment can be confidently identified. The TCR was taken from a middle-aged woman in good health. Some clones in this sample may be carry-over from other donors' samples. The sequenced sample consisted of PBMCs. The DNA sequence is TGTGCCAGCAGCTTAGGGAGTAACACAGATACGCAGTATTTT. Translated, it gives CASSLGSNTDTQYF.